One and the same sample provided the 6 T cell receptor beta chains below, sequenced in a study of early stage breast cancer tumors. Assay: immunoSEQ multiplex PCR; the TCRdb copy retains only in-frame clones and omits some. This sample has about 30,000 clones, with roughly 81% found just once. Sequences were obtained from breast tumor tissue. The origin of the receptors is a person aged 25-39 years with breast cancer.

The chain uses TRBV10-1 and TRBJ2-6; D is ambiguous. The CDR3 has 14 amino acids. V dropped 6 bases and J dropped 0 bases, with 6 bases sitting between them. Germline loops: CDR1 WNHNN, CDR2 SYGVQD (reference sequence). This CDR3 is CASRSGSGANVLTF. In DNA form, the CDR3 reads TGCGCCAGCAGGTCAGGCTCTGGGGCCAACGTCCTGACTTTC.

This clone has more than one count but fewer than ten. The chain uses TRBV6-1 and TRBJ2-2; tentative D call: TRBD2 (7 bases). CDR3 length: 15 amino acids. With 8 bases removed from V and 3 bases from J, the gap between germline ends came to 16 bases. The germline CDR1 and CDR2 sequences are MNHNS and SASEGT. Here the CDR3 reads CASRGGSGDTGELFF. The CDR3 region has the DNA TGTGCCAGCCGAGGGGGGAGCGGGGACACCGGGGAGCTGTTTTTT.

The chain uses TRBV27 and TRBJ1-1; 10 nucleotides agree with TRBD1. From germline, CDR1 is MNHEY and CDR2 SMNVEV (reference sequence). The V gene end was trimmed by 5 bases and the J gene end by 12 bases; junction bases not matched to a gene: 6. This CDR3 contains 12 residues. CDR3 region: CASSTGQGKTFF. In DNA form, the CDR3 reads TGTGCCAGCAGTACGGGACAGGGGAAGACTTTCTTT.

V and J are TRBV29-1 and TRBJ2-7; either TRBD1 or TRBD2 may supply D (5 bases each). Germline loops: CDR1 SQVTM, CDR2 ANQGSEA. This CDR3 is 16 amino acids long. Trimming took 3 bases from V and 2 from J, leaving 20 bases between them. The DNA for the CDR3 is TGCAGCGTTGATGGGACCTCAAGGTCACGGCCCTACGAGCAGTACTTC. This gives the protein CSVDGTSRSRPYEQYF.

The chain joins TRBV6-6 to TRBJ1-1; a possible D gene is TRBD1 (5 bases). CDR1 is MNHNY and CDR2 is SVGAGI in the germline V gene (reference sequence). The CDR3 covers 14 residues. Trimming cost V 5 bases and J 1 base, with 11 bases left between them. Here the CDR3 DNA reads TGTGCCAGCAGTCTACGACAGACGAACACTGAAGCTTTCTTT. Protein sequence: CASSLRQTNTEAFF.

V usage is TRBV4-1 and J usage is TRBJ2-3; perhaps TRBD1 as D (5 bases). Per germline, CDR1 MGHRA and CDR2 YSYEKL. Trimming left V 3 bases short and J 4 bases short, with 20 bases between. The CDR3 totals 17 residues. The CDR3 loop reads CASSHPRARPLADTQYF. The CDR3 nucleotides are TGCGCCAGCAGCCATCCCAGGGCTCGACCACTCGCAGATACGCAGTATTTT.